The following is a T cell receptor (beta chain) sequence with its context. Its antigen remains undetermined. No qualities accompany the bases; no much larger clone lies one base away. Participants in the prospective study were enrolled through a virtual design, were aged roughly 18 to 100 years, and lived in 20 to 30 United States geographic areas. Cohort assignment in the prospective study relied on participant-reported clinical history from a screening survey and a study questionnaire. In the prospective study, whole blood, serum and a nasopharyngeal or oropharyngeal swab were collected from each participant by mobile phlebotomists. Prospective study participants could optionally give additional blood draws and questionnaires over a roughly 2-month period. Prospective study blood samples were shipped either frozen or at room temperature before DNA extraction. Inclusive of the bounding cysteine and phenylalanine, the CDR3 is 16 residues long. Here the CDR3 DNA is all that survives: 48 bases in frame from base 1. CDR1 and CDR2 were assigned from the germline V gene as SGDLS and YYNGEE. Between the V and J ends, shortened by 0 bases and 3 bases respectively, the junction contains 13 bases.

This sample is drawn from a study of blood T cell repertoires in COVID-19 (TCRdb year 2020). With respect to the entire study: For ImmuneRACE Cohort 3, a participant was defined as recovered based on two consecutive negative NP/OP PCR tests, clearance by a healthcare professional, or resolution of symptoms. Sample metadata almost always included a de-identified subject ID, COVID-19 status, age in years and sex. Deeply sampled blood TCRbeta repertoires from subjects exposed to, actively infected with, or recovered from COVID-19 were included in the dataset. The repertoires were made available in a free public database intended to serve as a resource for research on the immune response to SARS-CoV-2. Where HLA class I and class II types were available, the types were taken from metadata supplied by the sample provider, not from assay-based typing. The prospective study material was composed of cDNA or gDNA derived from T cells, B-cell-depleted T cells, or PBMCs. Samples were obtained from the ongoing ImmuneRACE study (first 160 participants) and from some 1,200 subjects provided by 6 global collaborators. Samples covering the acute and convalescent phases of COVID-19 were provided by collaborators in the United States, Italy and Spain.

TCRbeta CDR3 regions were amplified from genomic DNA by means of the immunoSEQ Assay, a bias-controlled multiplex PCR. In the paper's pipeline: Within the assay, amplification of reference gene primers was used to estimate how many nucleated cells each sample contained. Sequence reads were collapsed and filtered to measure the absolute abundance of every unique TCRbeta CDR3 rearrangement. For each sample, productive Simpson clonality was calculated by taking the square root of Simpson's diversity index across productive rearrangements. TCRdb provides this immuneACCESS table in a form limited to in-frame rearrangements. Some clones are lacking; in checked studies, under half of them reflect an unresolved V gene, and why the rest are absent is not known. The DNA gave D and trimming, while V, J and clone size come from that table. This sample holds over 250,000 clones; more than 70% were observed only once. Around 2% of the sample rests with the top ten.

General conclusions and limits of the study: The amount of clinical and demographic metadata varied by source and participant and was provided uncurated.

Here the chain combines TRBV9 and TRBJ2-1, with TRBD2 tentatively as D gene (6 bases match). Sequencing input: PBMCs or T cells enriched from blood (not recorded which). This clonotype originated in a woman aged 55-69 years in a cohort exposed to, infected with or recovered from COVID-19 (not recorded which). At the DNA level, the sequence is TGTGCCAGCAGCGTAGAACTTTTGGGGGGCTACAATGAGCAGTTCTTC. This sequence encodes CASSVELLGGYNEQFF.